This T cell receptor (beta chain) is drawn from a study of cytomegalovirus exposure and HLA in healthy donors. V was pared by 7 bases and J by 6 bases, with 16 bases between. The V gene's germline CDR1 is MNHNS and CDR2 SASEGT. This CDR3 has 14 residues. Sequenced by immunoSEQ multiplex PCR; TCRdb stores in-frame clones only, minus some. Here the sample spans approximately 300,000 clones, about nine tenths being singletons. The chain is built from TRBV6-1 and TRBJ2-1; maybe TRBD2 (5 bases). The clonotype comes from a woman younger than 30 in good health and CMV-seronegative. The specimen sequenced was PBMCs. CDR3: CASTVSGLSNEQFF. CDR3 nucleotide sequence: TGTGCCAGCACGGTCAGCGGCTTAAGCAATGAGCAGTTCTTC.